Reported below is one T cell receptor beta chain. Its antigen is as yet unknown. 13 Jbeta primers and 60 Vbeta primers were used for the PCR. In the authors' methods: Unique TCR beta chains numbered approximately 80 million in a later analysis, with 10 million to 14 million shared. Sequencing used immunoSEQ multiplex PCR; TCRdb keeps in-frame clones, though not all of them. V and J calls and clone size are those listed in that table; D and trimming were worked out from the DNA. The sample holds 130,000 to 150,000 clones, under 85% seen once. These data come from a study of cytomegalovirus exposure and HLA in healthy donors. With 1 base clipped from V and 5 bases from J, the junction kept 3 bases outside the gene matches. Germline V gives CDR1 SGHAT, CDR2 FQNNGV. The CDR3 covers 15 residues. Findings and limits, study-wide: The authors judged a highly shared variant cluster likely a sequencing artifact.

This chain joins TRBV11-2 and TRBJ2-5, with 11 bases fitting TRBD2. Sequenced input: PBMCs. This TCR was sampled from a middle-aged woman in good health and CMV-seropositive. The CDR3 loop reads CASSLAGLAAETQYF. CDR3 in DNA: TGTGCCAGCAGCTTAGCGGGACTAGCGGCGGAGACCCAGTACTTC. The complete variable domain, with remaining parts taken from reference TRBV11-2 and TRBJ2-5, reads EAGVAQSPRYKIIEKRQSVAFWCNPISGHATLYWYQQILGQGPKLLIQFQNNGVVDDSQLPKDRFSAERLKGVDSTLKIQPAKLEDSAVYLCASSLAGLAAETQYFGPGTRLLVL.